This T cell receptor (beta chain) was found in a study of PD-1 blockade in classical Hodgkin lymphoma. Generated by immunoSEQ multiplex PCR, the TCRdb table keeps only in-frame clones and is missing some. The sample lists about 100,000 clones, more than 85% occurring once. All patients experienced relapse after autologous stem cell transplantation, and brentuximab vedotin exposure was variable. Germline V lookup: CDR1 LNHNV, CDR2 YYDKDF (reference sequence). The CDR3 is made up of 15 amino acids. Trimming shortened V by 0 bases and J by 4 bases, and 12 bases separated the two germline ends. The rearrangement uses TRBV15 and TRBJ1-2; possibly TRBD1 for D (5 bases). The sequencing here drew on peripheral blood mononuclear cells (PBMCs), taken before the second cycle of nivolumab. The TCR originated in a human donor with classical Hodgkin lymphoma. The CDR3 sequence: CATSRDGGQIYGYTF. Written as DNA, the CDR3 is TGTGCCACCAGCAGAGACGGGGGTCAGATCTATGGCTACACCTTC.